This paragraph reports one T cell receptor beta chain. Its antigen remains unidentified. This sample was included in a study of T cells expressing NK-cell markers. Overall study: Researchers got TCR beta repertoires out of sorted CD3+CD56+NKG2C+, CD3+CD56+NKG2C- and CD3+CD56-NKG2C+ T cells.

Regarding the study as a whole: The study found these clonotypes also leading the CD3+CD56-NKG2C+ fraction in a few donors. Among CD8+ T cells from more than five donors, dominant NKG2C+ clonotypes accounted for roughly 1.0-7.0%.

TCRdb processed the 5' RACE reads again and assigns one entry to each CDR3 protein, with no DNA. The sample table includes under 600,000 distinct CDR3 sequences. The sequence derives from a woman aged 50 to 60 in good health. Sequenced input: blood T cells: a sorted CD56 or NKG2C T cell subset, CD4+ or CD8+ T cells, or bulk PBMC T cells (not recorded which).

CDR3 loop: CASRAMGEIDTQYF. The V and J genes are TRBV12-3 or TRBV12-4 and TRBJ2-3; the TRBD1 assignment by TCRdb is unverifiable without DNA. This CDR3 spans 14 amino acids.